The clone carrying this T cell receptor beta chain appeared a few times. No antigen is known for it. The sample originates from a study of a mutant IDH1 vaccine in newly diagnosed glioma. Across the whole study: Patients in the study were vaccinated eight times, receiving shots in weeks 1, 3, 5, 7, 11, 15, 19 and 23. Earlier therapy was either radiotherapy, temozolomide, or both, and most got both. The start of vaccination came 4-6 weeks after radiotherapy alone, or with temozolomide cycles.

Profiling relied on immunoSEQ multiplex PCR, and the TCRdb table lists in-frame clones only, not all of them. The repertoire holds over 45,000 clones, with 75% to 85% as singletons. Germline CDR1 SGHDT, CDR2 YYEEEE. The CDR3 has 14 amino acids. Trimming cost V 1 base and J 0 bases, with 5 bases left between them. Time point in this sample: week 23, last vaccination. Vaccination used 300 ug of mutant IDH1 20-mer peptide per dose, with topical imiquimod. The V gene is TRBV5-6, the J gene TRBJ1-3; D gene unclear. The receptor's source is a man aged 35 to 55 with glioma. The sample consisted of PBMCs, taken from a glioma patient whose treatment included an IDH1 peptide vaccine. The CDR3, as DNA: TGTGCCAGCAGCTTGACGGGCTCTGGAAACACCATATATTTT. Its translation is CASSLTGSGNTIYF.